A single sample gave rise to the 2 T cell receptor beta chains below, sequenced in a study of blood T cell repertoires in COVID-19. Assay used: immunoSEQ multiplex PCR; TCRdb lists only in-frame clones, some missing. The sample yields almost 350,000 clones, more than 70% seen once. Sequencing was done on a sample of PBMCs or T cells enriched from blood (not recorded which). The source is a woman in her 30s who had been exposed to COVID-19.

The rearrangement joins TRBV14 to TRBJ2-7; D perhaps matches TRBD2 (6 bases). V lost 1 base, J lost 3 bases, and 10 bases lay in between. The CDR3 has 14 residues. Germline V CDR1 and CDR2: SGHDN, FVKESK. This CDR3 is CASSQVGGVYEQYF. In DNA, the CDR3 is TGTGCCAGCAGCCAAGTCGGAGGGGTCTACGAGCAGTACTTC.

V gene TRBV6-5 combines with J gene TRBJ1-1, with D perhaps matching TRBD1 (5 bases). Between the trimmed V and J ends, which lost 7 bases and 3 bases, there was a span of 15 bases. This CDR3 contains 14 residues. Germline-derived CDR1 and CDR2 are MNHEY and SVGAGI. This CDR3 is CASTPPGGDTEAFF. The CDR3 region has the DNA TGTGCCAGCACTCCGCCGGGGGGGGACACTGAAGCTTTCTTT.